This is a list of T cell receptor beta chains from one sample in a study of human T cells and chemical hapten exposure. MiXCR was run by TCRdb on the RACE reads, yielding one entry per CDR3 protein. The profile shows 95,000 to 150,000 distinct CDR3 sequences, roughly an eighth of them singletons. The specimen was whole blood, collected in connection with sensitization to the hapten diphenylcyclopropenone (DPC). The receptors come from a man younger than 30 with alopecia areata. Some clones in this sample may be carry-over from other donors' samples. Each CDR3 is given with its conserved first and last residue. Each record gives: J gene, V gene, clone size, D gene, CDR3 DNA, CDR3 protein. D genes are given only for firm matches. Size tells how often a clone was seen (once, few, many) or the class of an expanded clone, and some rows leave it out.

j_call: TRBJ2-2
v_call: TRBV28
clone_size: -
d_call: TRBD2
cdr3_nt: TGTGCCAGCAGTCCTGAAGGACTAGCGGGGGGACTCTCGAACACCGGGGAGCTGTTTTTT
cdr3_aa: CASSPEGLAGGLSNTGELFF

j_call: TRBJ2-1
v_call: TRBV18
clone_size: few
d_call: TRBD1
cdr3_nt: TGTGCCAGCTCAATAGACAGGGTTAGAGAGCAGTTCTTC
cdr3_aa: CASSIDRVREQFF

j_call: TRBJ1-6
v_call: TRBV6-5
clone_size: -
d_call: -
cdr3_nt: TGTGCCAGCAGTTACGCGGTCAGCACCAATTCACCCCTCCACTTT
cdr3_aa: CASSYAVSTNSPLHF

j_call: TRBJ2-1
v_call: TRBV12-3/TRBV12-4
clone_size: -
d_call: TRBD1
cdr3_nt: TGTGCCAGCAGTCCCCGGACAGGGTTTTACAATGAGCAGTTCTTC
cdr3_aa: CASSPRTGFYNEQFF

j_call: TRBJ2-1
v_call: TRBV15
clone_size: -
d_call: TRBD2
cdr3_nt: TGTGCCAGTGCCGGGACTAGCGGGATAAGCTCCTACAATGAGCAGTTCTTC
cdr3_aa: CASAGTSGISSYNEQFF

j_call: TRBJ1-4
v_call: TRBV20-1
clone_size: -
d_call: TRBD1
cdr3_nt: TGCAGTGCTAGACTTCCGGGACAGGGGGATGAAAAACTGTTTTTT
cdr3_aa: CSARLPGQGDEKLFF

j_call: TRBJ1-1
v_call: TRBV9
clone_size: -
d_call: -
cdr3_nt: TGTGCCAGCAGCGTGGGACATTCGAACACTGAAGCTTTCTTT
cdr3_aa: CASSVGHSNTEAFF

j_call: TRBJ1-5
v_call: TRBV3-1
clone_size: few
d_call: -
cdr3_nt: TGTGCCAGCAGCCAGGGGGCCAGACAGCCCCAGCATTTT
cdr3_aa: CASSQGARQPQHF

j_call: TRBJ2-3
v_call: TRBV7-9
clone_size: many
d_call: -
cdr3_nt: TGTGCCAGCAGCCCCAACCAACCGGGAGATACGCAGTATTTT
cdr3_aa: CASSPNQPGDTQYF

j_call: TRBJ1-1
v_call: TRBV7-3
clone_size: -
d_call: TRBD1
cdr3_nt: TGTGCCAGCAGCCCGGGACAGATCGTTGAAGCTTTCTTT
cdr3_aa: CASSPGQIVEAFF

j_call: TRBJ2-2
v_call: TRBV12-3/TRBV12-4
clone_size: -
d_call: -
cdr3_nt: TGTGCCAGCGTATCTCGACGGAACACCGGGGAGCTGTTTTTT
cdr3_aa: CASVSRRNTGELFF

j_call: TRBJ2-3
v_call: TRBV6-4
clone_size: few
d_call: -
cdr3_nt: TGTGCCAGCAGTGACTCGTACAGGGGGGGAGATACGCAGTATTTT
cdr3_aa: CASSDSYRGGDTQYF

j_call: TRBJ2-3
v_call: TRBV21-1
clone_size: -
d_call: -
cdr3_nt: TGTGCCAGCAGCGAAAAAACTCCCCACAGGGGGTGCACAGATACGCAGTATTTT
cdr3_aa: CASSEKTPHRGCTDTQYF

j_call: TRBJ1-1
v_call: TRBV7-9
clone_size: -
d_call: -
cdr3_nt: TGTGCCAGCAGCTTCAGGGCAGTCAACACTGAAGCTTTCTTT
cdr3_aa: CASSFRAVNTEAFF

j_call: TRBJ2-4
v_call: TRBV11-2
clone_size: -
d_call: -
cdr3_nt: TGTGCCAGCAGACGGCCAGGAGACCCCAAAAACATTCAGTACTTC
cdr3_aa: CASRRPGDPKNIQYF

j_call: TRBJ1-1
v_call: TRBV7-3
clone_size: few
d_call: TRBD1
cdr3_nt: TGTGCCAGCAGCTCACAGGGGGTTAGCACTGAAGCTTTCTTT
cdr3_aa: CASSSQGVSTEAFF

j_call: TRBJ1-6
v_call: TRBV4-1
clone_size: -
d_call: TRBD1
cdr3_nt: TGCGCCAGCAGCCACCGTCCCGGGACAGGCTCGGGGAAATCACCCCTCCACTTT
cdr3_aa: CASSHRPGTGSGKSPLHF

j_call: TRBJ2-1
v_call: TRBV25-1
clone_size: few
d_call: -
cdr3_nt: TGTGCCAGCATGGGCCTGCGGAGTAGCTCCTACAATGAGCAGTTCTTC
cdr3_aa: CASMGLRSSSYNEQFF

j_call: TRBJ1-6
v_call: TRBV20-1
clone_size: many
d_call: -
cdr3_nt: TGCAGTGCGGATGCGGGACTCGAGAATTCACCCCTCCACTTT
cdr3_aa: CSADAGLENSPLHF

j_call: TRBJ1-5
v_call: TRBV19
clone_size: few
d_call: TRBD1
cdr3_nt: TGTGCCACTAAACAAGGGACAGGGGCGAATCAGCCCCAGCATTTT
cdr3_aa: CATKQGTGANQPQHF